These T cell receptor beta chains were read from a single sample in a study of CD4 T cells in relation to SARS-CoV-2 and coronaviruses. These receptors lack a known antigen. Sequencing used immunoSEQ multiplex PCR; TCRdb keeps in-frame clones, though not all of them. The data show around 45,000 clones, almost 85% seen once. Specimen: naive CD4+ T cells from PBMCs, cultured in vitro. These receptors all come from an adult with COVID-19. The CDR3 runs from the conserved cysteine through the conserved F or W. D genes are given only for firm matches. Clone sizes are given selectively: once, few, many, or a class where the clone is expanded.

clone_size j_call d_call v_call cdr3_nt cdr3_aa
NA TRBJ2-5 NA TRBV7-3 TGTGCCAGCAGCTTAACAGACCAAGAGACCCAGTACTTC CASSLTDQETQYF
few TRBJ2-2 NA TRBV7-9 TGTGCCAGCTTGGTAACGGGTCGTACGGAGCTGTTTTTT CASLVTGRTELFF
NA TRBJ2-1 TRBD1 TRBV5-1 TGCGCCAGCAGCATGGGACAGGGGGTCTACAATGAGCAGTTCTTC CASSMGQGVYNEQFF
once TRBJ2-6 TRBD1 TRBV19 TGTGCCAGTAGTATGGAGACAGGGGCTGGGGCCAACGTCCTGACTTTC CASSMETGAGANVLTF
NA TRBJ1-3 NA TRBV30 TGTGCCTGGAGTGTAGCCTCCTGGGGGACTCCTCTGGGAAACACCATATATTTT CAWSVASWGTPLGNTIYF
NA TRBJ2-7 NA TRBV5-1 TGCGCCAGCAGTCTCGGAACTCCACACTACGAGCAGTACTTC CASSLGTPHYEQYF
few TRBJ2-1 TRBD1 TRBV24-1 TGTGCCACCGGAGGGACAGGGGGTGGTAGTGAGCAGTTCTTC CATGGTGGGSEQFF
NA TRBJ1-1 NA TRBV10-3 TGTGCCATCAGTGAGCAGGGGTTTGTGAACACTGAAGCTTTCTTT CAISEQGFVNTEAFF
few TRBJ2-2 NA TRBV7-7 TGTGCCAGCAGCCCTGTATCGACACTGAACACCGGGGAGCTGTTTTTT CASSPVSTLNTGELFF
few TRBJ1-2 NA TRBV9 TGTGCCAGCAGCGTAGGCACCAACTATGGCTACACCTTC CASSVGTNYGYTF
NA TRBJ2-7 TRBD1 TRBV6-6 TGTGCCACCGGGACAGGGGGGACCTACGAGCAGTACTTC CATGTGGTYEQYF
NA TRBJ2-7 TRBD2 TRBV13 TGTGCCAGCAGCTTAAGCCCGAGGGAGGGCGTTGAGCAGTACTTC CASSLSPREGVEQYF
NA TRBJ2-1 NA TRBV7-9 TGTGCCAGCAGCACAAGGCCAGGGGTTCCCAACAATGAGCAGTTCTTC CASSTRPGVPNNEQFF
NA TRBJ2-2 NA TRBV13 TGTGCCAGCAGCTTAGGAACGAACACCGGGGAGCTGTTTTTT CASSLGTNTGELFF
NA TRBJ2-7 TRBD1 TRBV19 TGTGCCAGTAGTCCCGGACAGGGGGTTTCCTACGAGCAGTACTTC CASSPGQGVSYEQYF
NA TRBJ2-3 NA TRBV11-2 TGTGCCAGCAGCTTCGGGGGGCTGGCCACAGATACGCAGTATTTT CASSFGGLATDTQYF
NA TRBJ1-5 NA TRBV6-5 TGTGCCAGCAGTCGCCGCGGGGGAAATCAGCCCCAGCATTTT CASSRRGGNQPQHF
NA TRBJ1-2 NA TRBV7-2 TGTGCCAGCAGCTTTAGTTACTATGGCTACACCTTC CASSFSYYGYTF
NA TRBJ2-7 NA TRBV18 TGTGCCAGCTCACCAAACAGCTACGAGCAGTACTTC CASSPNSYEQYF
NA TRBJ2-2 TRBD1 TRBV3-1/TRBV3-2 TGTGCCAGCAGCCAAGATACAGGGGGCAACACCGGGGAGCTGTTTTTT CASSQDTGGNTGELFF
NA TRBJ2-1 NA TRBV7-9 TGTGCCAGCAGCTTAGGGAGTCCCTCCTACAATGAGCAGTTCTTC CASSLGSPSYNEQFF
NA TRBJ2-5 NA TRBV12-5 TGTGCTAGTGGTTTGGTAATCGGGGCCCAAGAGACCCAGTACTTC CASGLVIGAQETQYF
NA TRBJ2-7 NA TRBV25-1 TGTGCCAGCAGTGAATACCCCAAGCAGGGTCTCAACGAGCAGTACTTC CASSEYPKQGLNEQYF
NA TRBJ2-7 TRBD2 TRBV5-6 TGTGCCAGCAGCCCTCTAGCGGACCCTTTCGAGCAGTACTTC CASSPLADPFEQYF
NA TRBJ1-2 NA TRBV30 TGTGCCTGGAGTGTATTGTTGCAGGACAGCTATGGCTACACCTTC CAWSVLLQDSYGYTF
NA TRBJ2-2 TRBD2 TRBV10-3 TGTGCCATCAGTGGTATAGCGGGGGACACCGGGGAGCTGTTTTTT CAISGIAGDTGELFF
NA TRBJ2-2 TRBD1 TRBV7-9 TGTGCCAGCAGCCCCGGACAGGGGCACACCGGGGAGCTGTTTTTT CASSPGQGHTGELFF
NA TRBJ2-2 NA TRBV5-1 TGCGCCAGCAGCTTGGAGTCAGAACTCGCGAACACCGGGGAGCTGTTTTTT CASSLESELANTGELFF
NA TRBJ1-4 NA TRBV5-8 TGTGCCAGCAGCTTGAACCGAAAAACAACTAATGAAAAACTGTTTTTT CASSLNRKTTNEKLFF
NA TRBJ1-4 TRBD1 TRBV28 TGTGCCAGCAGCTCGAATCGAGGGACAGCTAATGAAAAACTGTTTTTT CASSSNRGTANEKLFF
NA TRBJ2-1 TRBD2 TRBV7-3 TGTGCCAGCAGTCCTCACCCGGGACTAGCGGGGCGCAATGAGCAGTTCTTC CASSPHPGLAGRNEQFF
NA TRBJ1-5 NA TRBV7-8 TGTGCCAGCAGCTTATCAGTATTAGGGGCGCATAGCAATCAGCCCCAGCATTTT CASSLSVLGAHSNQPQHF
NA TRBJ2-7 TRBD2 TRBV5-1 TGCGCCAGCAGCTTAGAACTTAGCGGGAGCTCCTACGAGCAGTACTTC CASSLELSGSSYEQYF
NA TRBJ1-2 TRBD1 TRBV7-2 TGTGCCAGCAGCCCAGATGGGACAGCCTATGGCTACACCTTC CASSPDGTAYGYTF
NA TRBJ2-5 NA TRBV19 TGTGCCAGTAGGCTACGGGATTCGAGGGAGACCCAGTACTTC CASRLRDSRETQYF
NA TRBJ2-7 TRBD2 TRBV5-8 TGTGCCAGCAGCTTGACTAGCGGTACCTCCTACGAGCAGTACTTC CASSLTSGTSYEQYF
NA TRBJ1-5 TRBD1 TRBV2 TGTGCCAGCACGGACAGGGGATGGAAGCCCCAGCATTTT CASTDRGWKPQHF
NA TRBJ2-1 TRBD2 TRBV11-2 TGTGCCAGCAGCTTAAGGAGCGGGGTAAGGCAGTTCTTC CASSLRSGVRQFF
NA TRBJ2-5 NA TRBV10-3 TGTGCCATCAGGGAGGGGGTGGCCCAAGAGACCCAGTACTTC CAIREGVAQETQYF
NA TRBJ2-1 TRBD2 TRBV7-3 TGTGCCAGCAGCCGCCCGGGAGGGGGAATCCATGAGCAGTTCTTC CASSRPGGGIHEQFF
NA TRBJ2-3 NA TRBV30 TGTGCCTGGAGTCGAACTAGCAGCACAGATACGCAGTATTTT CAWSRTSSTDTQYF
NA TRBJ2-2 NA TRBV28 TGTGCCAGCAGGAGATCAAGGGGGACTACCGGGGAGCTGTTTTTT CASRRSRGTTGELFF
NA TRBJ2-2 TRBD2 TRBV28 TGTGCCAGCAGTTTACACCGGACTAGCACCCGCACCGGGGAGCTGTTTTTT CASSLHRTSTRTGELFF
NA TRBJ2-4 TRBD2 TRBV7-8 TGTGCCAGCAGCCTAACCGGGAGGGCGAAGTACTTC CASSLTGRAKYF
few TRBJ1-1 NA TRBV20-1 TGCAGTGCCTTAGGGAGGGCCGAAGCTTTCTTT CSALGRAEAFF
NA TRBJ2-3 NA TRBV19 TGTGCCAGTGGACGGGATACGCAGTATTTT CASGRDTQYF